This entry is about one T cell receptor beta chain. What it recognizes is unknown. The CDR3 is made up of 16 amino acids. The germline V and J ends were trimmed by 5 bases and 7 bases, with 20 bases remaining between them. Germline-derived CDR1 and CDR2 are SGHVS and FNYEAQ. The data were taken from a study of graft-versus-host responses after intestinal transplantation. The wider study: All recipients got anti-thymocyte globulin induction, then tacrolimus and steroids for approximately three years.

General study results and limits: Early post-transplant falls in HvG clones accompanied the peak levels of circulating GvH clones.

The protocol was immunoSEQ multiplex PCR, while the TCRdb copy is restricted to in-frame clones and leaves out a portion. The top ten clones hold less than 1.5% of a sample with under 130,000 clones, roughly 93% of them seen once. This TCR derives from a human donor who received an intestinal transplant. Sequenced here: unstimulated CD8+ T cells sorted from spleen or lymph node cells, sampled before intestinal transplant. The V gene is TRBV7-6, the J gene TRBJ2-2; possibly TRBD1 or TRBD2 for D (7 bases each). Here the CDR3 reads CASSPGGVTAVGELFF. CDR3 DNA sequence: TGTGCCAGCAGCCCAGGGGGGGTGACGGCAGTCGGGGAGCTGTTTTTT.